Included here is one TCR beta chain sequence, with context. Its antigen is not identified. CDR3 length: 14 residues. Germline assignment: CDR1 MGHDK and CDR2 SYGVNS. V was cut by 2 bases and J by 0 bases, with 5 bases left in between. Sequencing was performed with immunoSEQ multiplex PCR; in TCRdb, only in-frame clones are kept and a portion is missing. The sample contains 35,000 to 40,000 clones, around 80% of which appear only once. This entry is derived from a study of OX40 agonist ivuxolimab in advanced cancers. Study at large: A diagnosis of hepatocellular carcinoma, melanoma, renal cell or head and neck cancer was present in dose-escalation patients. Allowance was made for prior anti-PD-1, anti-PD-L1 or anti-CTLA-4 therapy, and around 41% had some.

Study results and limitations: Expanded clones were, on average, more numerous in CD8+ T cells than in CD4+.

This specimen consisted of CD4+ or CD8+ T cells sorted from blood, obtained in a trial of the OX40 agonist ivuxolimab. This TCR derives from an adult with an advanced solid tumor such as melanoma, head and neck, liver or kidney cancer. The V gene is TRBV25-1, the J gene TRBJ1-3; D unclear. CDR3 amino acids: CASSEERSGNTIYF. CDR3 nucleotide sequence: TGTGCCAGCAGTGAAGAACGCTCTGGAAACACCATATATTTT. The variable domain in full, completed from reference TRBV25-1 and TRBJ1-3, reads EADIYQTPRYLVIGTGKKITLECSQTMGHDKMYWYQQDPGMELHLIHYSYGVNSTEKGDLSSESTVSRIRTEHFPLTLESARPSHTSQYLCASSEERSGNTIYFGEGSWLTVV.